A selection of T cell receptor beta chains follows, all from one sample in a study of blood T cells in healthy people across ages. TCRdb processed the 5' RACE reads anew with MiXCR; each CDR3 protein has one entry. The sample consists of fewer than 900,000 distinct CDR3 sequences, approximately 39% of them appearing once. The sample comprised blood. The receptors here all came from an older woman in good health. Each CDR3 is given with its conserved first and last residue. Fields, in order: CDR3 protein, CDR3 DNA, D gene, V gene, J gene, clone size. The D gene is left open where the match is weak. Some rows have no size entry. The others give once, few or many, or a class for an expanded clone.

CDR3: CASKKREGMGGELFF
DNA: TGTGCCAGCAAGAAGCGGGAGGGAATGGGCGGGGAGCTGTTTTTT
D: TRBD2
V: TRBV7-8
J: TRBJ2-2
size: -

CDR3: CASSLSAGGSKNIQYF
DNA: TGCGCCAGCAGCTTAAGTGCGGGGGGCTCCAAAAACATTCAGTACTTC
D: TRBD2
V: TRBV5-1
J: TRBJ2-4
size: -

CDR3: CASSLWTEGNEQFF
DNA: TGTGCCAGCAGTCTCTGGACTGAGGGCAATGAGCAGTTCTTC
D: -
V: TRBV12-3/TRBV12-4
J: TRBJ2-1
size: -

CDR3: CASSHPGQTYGYTF
DNA: TGTGCCAGCAGCCACCCGGGACAGACGTATGGCTACACCTTC
D: TRBD1
V: TRBV6-6
J: TRBJ1-2
size: few

CDR3: CASSHRGFEQYF
DNA: TGTGCCAGCAGCCACCGGGGGTTCGAGCAGTACTTC
D: -
V: TRBV7-2
J: TRBJ2-7
size: many

CDR3: CASSTTSANNEQFF
DNA: TGCGCCAGCAGCACGACTAGCGCAAACAATGAGCAGTTCTTC
D: TRBD2
V: TRBV5-1
J: TRBJ2-1
size: -

CDR3: CSARRGGRSPLHF
DNA: TGCAGTGCTAGACGCGGGGGACGTTCACCCCTCCACTTT
D: -
V: TRBV20-1
J: TRBJ1-6
size: many

CDR3: CASSLESPETQYF
DNA: TGCGCCAGCAGCTTGGAATCCCCAGAGACCCAGTACTTC
D: -
V: TRBV5-1
J: TRBJ2-5
size: few

CDR3: CASSIQGPLPGELFF
DNA: TGTGCCAGCAGCATACAGGGACCCCTCCCCGGGGAGCTGTTTTTT
D: -
V: TRBV7-6
J: TRBJ2-2
size: -

CDR3: CSARDMMTSFPYGYTF
DNA: TGCAGTGCTAGAGATATGATGACGAGCTTCCCTTATGGCTACACCTTC
D: -
V: TRBV20-1
J: TRBJ1-2
size: many

CDR3: CASSFKSSGLDRGILSYYGYTF
DNA: TGTGCCAGCAGCTTTAAATCGTCGGGCTTGGACAGGGGAATTTTAAGCTACTATGGCTACACCTTC
D: TRBD1
V: TRBV7-4
J: TRBJ1-2
size: few